Only one count was recorded for the clone carrying this TCR beta chain. The method was immunoSEQ multiplex PCR; TCRdb's version includes in-frame clones alone and lacks a portion of them. The sample records tens of thousands of clones, around 85% being singletons. The CDR3 spans 14 residues. Trimming removed 0 bases at V and 3 bases at J, with 6 bases between. The sample is drawn from a study of OX40 agonist ivuxolimab in advanced cancers. The sample was CD4+ or CD8+ T cells sorted from blood, taken in a trial of the OX40 agonist ivuxolimab. The source is an adult with an advanced solid tumor such as melanoma, head and neck, liver or kidney cancer. The chain is built from TRBV23-1 and TRBJ1-5; D may be TRBD1 (5 bases). TRBV23-1 is labeled an ORF, and its function is uncertain. Written as DNA, the CDR3 is TGCGCCAGCAGTCAATCGACAGCCAATCAGCCCCAGCATTTT. Its translation: CASSQSTANQPQHF.